A selection of T cell receptor beta chains follows, all from one sample in a study of T cells in Graves' hyperthyroidism and ophthalmopathy. Using its own MiXCR run on the multiplex PCR reads, TCRdb lists one record per CDR3 protein. The sample records roughly 840,000 distinct CDR3 sequences, over 35% being singletons. What was sequenced was blood. The receptor set was obtained from a man aged 18 to 35 with Graves' hyperthyroidism. The CDR3 runs from the conserved cysteine through the conserved F or W. Each record gives: D gene, J gene, clone size, V gene, CDR3 protein, CDR3 DNA. The D gene is left open where the match is weak. Expanded clones get a size class; other rows say once, few or many, or leave the size out.

>-|TRBJ2-2|-|TRBV12-5
CASGLVLNRVGGELFF
TGTGCTAGTGGTTTGGTACTAAACAGGGTAGGCGGGGAGCTGTTTTTT
>-|TRBJ2-5|many|TRBV9
CASSAREETQYF
TGTGCCAGCAGCGCGAGGGAAGAGACCCAGTACTTC
>TRBD2|TRBJ2-2|-|TRBV7-3
CASSLIRGSGTSGRAGELFF
TGTGCCAGCAGCTTAATTAGGGGCAGCGGGACTAGCGGGAGAGCCGGGGAGCTGTTTTTT
>-|TRBJ1-1|-|TRBV2
CASRVGGFTEAFF
TGTGCCAGCAGGGTCGGGGGTTTCACTGAAGCTTTCTTT
>-|TRBJ1-5|few|TRBV6-6
CALQGSNQPQHF
TGTGCTCTGCAGGGGAGCAATCAGCCCCAGCATTTT
>-|TRBJ1-4|-|TRBV10-3
CAISGSGEDYEKLFF
TGTGCCATCAGTGGTTCCGGGGAGGACTATGAAAAACTGTTTTTT
>TRBD1|TRBJ1-2|many|TRBV7-9
CASSQRTGYGYTF
TGTGCCAGCAGCCAAAGGACAGGGTATGGCTACACCTTC
>-|TRBJ1-2|many|TRBV9
CASVSNHYGYTF
TGTGCCAGCGTGTCTAACCACTATGGCTACACCTTC
>-|TRBJ2-5|many|TRBV29-1
CSVYPGTGGETQYF
TGCAGCGTTTACCCGGGGACCGGGGGAGAGACCCAGTACTTC
>-|TRBJ1-2|many|TRBV5-1
CASSTQGDGYTF
TGCGCCAGCAGCACCCAAGGGGATGGCTACACCTTC
>-|TRBJ2-7|few|TRBV20-1
CSARDRGVPYEQYF
TGCAGTGCTAGAGACCGCGGGGTTCCCTACGAGCAGTACTTC
>-|TRBJ1-1|-|TRBV29-1
CSARRGTGGTEAFF
TGCAGCGCACGAAGGGGTACTGGGGGCACTGAAGCTTTCTTT
>-|TRBJ1-5|-|TRBV20-1
CSARGGPNQPQHF
TGCAGTGCTAGGGGGGGCCCCAATCAGCCCCAGCATTTT
>-|TRBJ1-5|-|TRBV20-1
CSARGSVEYQPQHF
TGCAGTGCTAGGGGTTCGGTTGAGTATCAGCCCCAGCATTTT
>-|TRBJ2-2|-|TRBV29-1
CSGVEGIDTGELFF
TGCAGCGGGGTTGAGGGCATCGACACCGGGGAGCTGTTTTTT
>-|TRBJ1-1|few|TRBV15
CATSRPLSNTEAFF
TGTGCCACCAGCAGACCGCTTTCTAACACTGAAGCTTTCTTT
>-|TRBJ2-3|-|TRBV15
CATSRAADTQYF
TGTGCCACCAGCAGGGCAGCAGATACGCAGTATTTT
>-|TRBJ1-1|-|TRBV10-3
CASSLWGLNTEAFF
TGTGCCAGCAGTTTATGGGGGCTGAACACTGAAGCTTTCTTT
>TRBD2|TRBJ2-2|-|TRBV7-2
CASSLWASGGTGELFF
TGTGCCAGCAGCCTATGGGCTAGCGGGGGTACTGGGGAGCTGTTTTTT
>-|TRBJ1-6|many|TRBV7-2
CASSLMTAGDSPLHF
TGTGCCAGCAGCTTAATGACGGCCGGGGATTCACCCCTCCACTTT
>TRBD1|TRBJ1-1|once|TRBV29-1
CSAHLGTGDTEAFF
TGCAGCGCCCACCTTGGGACAGGGGACACTGAAGCTTTCTTT
>-|TRBJ2-7|-|TRBV29-1
CSVQGGSSYEQYF
TGCAGCGTCCAGGGGGGTTCCTCCTACGAGCAGTACTTC
>TRBD1|TRBJ1-1|few|TRBV13
CASSSRDRGHTEAFF
TGTGCCAGCAGCTCCCGGGACAGGGGTCACACTGAAGCTTTCTTT
>TRBD1|TRBJ2-5|-|TRBV12-3/TRBV12-4
CASSLRGRRETQYF
TGTGCCAGCAGTCTCAGGGGGCGCAGGGAGACCCAGTACTTC
>-|TRBJ1-2|many|TRBV2
CASSEARGGSGYTF
TGTGCCAGCAGTGAAGCTAGGGGAGGAAGTGGCTACACCTTC
>TRBD1|TRBJ2-2|-|TRBV10-3
CAISDGTGSTGELFF
TGTGCCATCAGTGATGGGACAGGGTCCACCGGGGAGCTGTTTTTT
>TRBD1|TRBJ1-5|-|TRBV24-1
CATSETGTVSQPQHF
TGTGCCACCAGTGAGACAGGGACGGTGAGTCAGCCCCAGCATTTT
>TRBD2|TRBJ2-5|-|TRBV10-3
CAISTSGGRGETQYF
TGTGCCATCAGCACTAGCGGGGGGCGTGGAGAGACCCAGTACTTC
>TRBD1|TRBJ1-5|-|TRBV10-3
CAREGTGGKPQHF
TGTGCTAGAGAAGGGACAGGGGGAAAGCCCCAGCATTTT
>-|TRBJ2-2|-|TRBV2
CASSDGGRGGYTGELFF
TGTGCCAGCAGTGACGGGGGAAGGGGTGGCTACACCGGGGAGCTGTTTTTT
>TRBD1|TRBJ2-5|many|TRBV2
CASSGTGDQETQYF
TGTGCCAGCAGTGGGACAGGGGACCAAGAGACCCAGTACTTC
>-|TRBJ2-7|many|TRBV2
CASIAVGYEQYF
TGTGCCAGCATCGCAGTGGGCTACGAGCAGTACTTC
>-|TRBJ1-3|-|TRBV10-3
CATGTPISGNTIYF
TGTGCCACCGGGACACCGATCTCTGGAAACACCATATATTTT
>TRBD1|TRBJ1-4|-|TRBV2
CASSLYPGTAEKLFF
TGTGCCAGCAGTCTCTATCCCGGGACAGCGGAAAAACTGTTTTTT
>-|TRBJ1-6|-|TRBV19
CASARGHDSPLHF
TGTGCCAGTGCAAGAGGGCATGATTCACCCCTCCACTTT
>TRBD1|TRBJ1-2|-|TRBV7-9
CASSPGTELLYGYTF
TGTGCCAGCAGCCCTGGGACAGAGCTCCTCTATGGCTACACCTTC
>TRBD2|TRBJ2-2|-|TRBV5-5
CASSTEDPWREDGGELFF
TGTGCCAGCAGCACAGAAGACCCCTGGCGGGAGGATGGCGGGGAGCTGTTTTTT
>-|TRBJ2-7|many|TRBV10-3
CAISVQSYEQYF
TGTGCCATCAGTGTGCAGTCCTACGAGCAGTACTTC
>-|TRBJ1-1|once|TRBV5-1
CASRVTDDTEAFF
TGCGCCAGCAGAGTGACAGATGACACTGAAGCTTTCTTT
>TRBD1|TRBJ1-1|many|TRBV29-1
CSVSGGWDTEAFF
TGCAGCGTTTCAGGGGGATGGGACACTGAAGCTTTCTTT
>-|TRBJ1-1|-|TRBV7-9
CASRRPQGKAFF
TGTGCCAGCAGGCGACCGCAGGGAAAAGCTTTCTTT
>-|TRBJ1-2|-|TRBV7-2
CASRHIPGVANYGYTF
TGTGCCAGCAGACACATCCCGGGAGTCGCTAACTATGGCTACACCTTC